Listed here are 9 T cell receptor beta chains from one sample, sequenced in a study of Ad26.COV2.S vaccination and SARS-CoV-2 variants. Treatment: some 20 received Ad26.COV2.S at low or high dose, single or two shots; roughly five received placebo; per-sample allocation not given. Day 63 after the first injection of vaccine or placebo was the sampling time. Measured with immunoSEQ multiplex PCR; TCRdb has only the in-frame clones, and not every one. The data show hundreds of thousands of clones, around 90% seen once. Sequencing was performed on peripheral blood, taken in a trial of Ad26.COV2.S vaccine versus placebo. The source is a person between 18 and 60 years old who received the Ad26.COV2.S COVID-19 vaccine or a placebo.

This clone was counted a single time. The chain couples TRBV28 to TRBJ2-5; D remains unclear. V lost 5 bases and J 0 bases, leaving 13 bases between the germline ends. This CDR3 is built from 15 residues. Germline V lookup: CDR1 MDHEN, CDR2 SYDVKM. CDR3 bases: TGTGCCAGCAGTCCCCCGGTTGAAAACCAAGAGACCCAGTACTTC. Its translation: CASSPPVENQETQYF.

This clone was detected once. The chain has TRBV24-1 and TRBJ2-1; 7 nucleotides align to TRBD2. The CDR3 has 15 amino acids. Germline V CDR1 and CDR2: KGHDR, SFDVKD. The V and J ends lost 4 bases and 0 bases, in that order; junction bases with no gene match: 2. This CDR3 is CATSDTGGSYNEQFF. DNA of the CDR3: TGTGCCACCAGTGACACGGGGGGCTCCTACAATGAGCAGTTCTTC.

The rearrangement joins TRBV29-1 to TRBJ2-5, with TRBD2 identical over 11 bases. In germline, CDR1 is SQVTM, CDR2 ANQGSEA. J gave up 5 bases and V 1 base, and 9 bases lay outside the gene matches. The CDR3 runs to 16 residues. CDR3 amino acids: CSVEVIAGGPRETQYF. CDR3 in DNA: TGCAGCGTTGAAGTAATAGCGGGAGGGCCCAGGGAGACCCAGTACTTC.

This clone was detected a few times. This chain uses TRBV7-8 with TRBJ1-2; a possible D gene is TRBD1 (5 bases). The CDR3 consists of 14 residues. Per germline, CDR1 SGHVS and CDR2 FQNEAQ. V lost 1 base and J lost 4, with 10 bases in between. DNA of the CDR3: TGTGCCAGCAGCTTAGGGGGCCCCTCCTATGGCTACACCTTC. Its protein is CASSLGGPSYGYTF.

The rearrangement links TRBV3-1 (or the pseudogene TRBV3-2) to TRBJ2-1; D is tentatively TRBD1 or TRBD2 (5 bases each). The CDR3 consists of 16 residues. Per germline, CDR1 LGHDT and CDR2 YNNKEL (reference sequence). The V gene lost 6 bases and the J gene lost 10 bases, with 25 bases spanning the gap. CDR3 loop: CASRSRDHTYLGEQFF. The CDR3 DNA is TGTGCCAGCAGGTCCCGGGACCACACTTACCTCGGGGAGCAGTTCTTC.

About this clone: The identical CDR3 is also encoded by other nucleotide sequences in the sample. This chain connects TRBV19 to TRBJ2-3; D remains ambiguous. Germline V gene sequence: CDR1 LNHDA, CDR2 SQIVND (reference sequence). The V gene lost 1 base and the J gene lost 0 bases, with 5 bases spanning the gap. This CDR3 comprises 14 residues. CDR3 sequence: CASSIVGSTDTQYF. CDR3 coding DNA: TGTGCCAGTAGTATAGTCGGTAGCACAGATACGCAGTATTTT.

The rearrangement uses TRBV27 and TRBJ1-2; no clear D. CDR3 size: 16 residues. V lost 5 bases and J 1 base, leaving 17 bases between the germline ends. The germline V gene has CDR1 MNHEY and CDR2 SMNVEV (reference sequence). CDR3 bases: TGTGCCAGCAGTCTTAGTGCGACGGGAATTAACTATGGCTACACCTTC. Translation: CASSLSATGINYGYTF.

The genes are TRBV30 and TRBJ2-7; D not resolved. This CDR3 has 11 amino acids. The germline V gene has CDR1 GTSNPN and CDR2 SVGIG (reference sequence). V was shortened by 1 base and J by 5 bases, with 6 bases between the two germline ends. In DNA, the CDR3 is TGTGCCTGGAGTGACTCTCACGAGCAGTACTTC. This encodes CAWSDSHEQYF.

V is TRBV21-1 and J is TRBJ2-1; TRBD2, the D gene given by the table, was not confirmed from the DNA. TRBV21-1 is tagged as a pseudogene. This CDR3 has 19 residues. The CDR3 DNA reads TGTGCCAGCAGCACCGCGGGGTGGGAACTAGCGGGAGGGCAAGGCGAGCAGTTCTTC. Translated: CASSTAGWELAGGQGEQFF.